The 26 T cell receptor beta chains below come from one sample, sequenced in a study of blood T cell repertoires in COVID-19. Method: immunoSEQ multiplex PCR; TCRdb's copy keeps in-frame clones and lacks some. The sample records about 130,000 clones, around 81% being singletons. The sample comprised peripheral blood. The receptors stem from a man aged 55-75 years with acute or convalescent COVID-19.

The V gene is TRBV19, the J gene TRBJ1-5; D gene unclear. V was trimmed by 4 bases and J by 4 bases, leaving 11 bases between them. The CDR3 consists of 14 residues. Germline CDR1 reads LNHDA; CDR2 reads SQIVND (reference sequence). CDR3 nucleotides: TGTGCCAGTAGTAGGAGAGGGCAAAATCAGCCCCAGCATTTT. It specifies CASSRRGQNQPQHF. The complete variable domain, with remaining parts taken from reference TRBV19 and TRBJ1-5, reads DGGITQSPKYLFRKEGQNVTLSCEQNLNHDAMYWYRQDPGQGLRLIYYSQIVNDFQKGDIAEGYSVSREKKESFPLTVTSAQKNPTAFYLCASSRRGQNQPQHFGDGTRLSIL.

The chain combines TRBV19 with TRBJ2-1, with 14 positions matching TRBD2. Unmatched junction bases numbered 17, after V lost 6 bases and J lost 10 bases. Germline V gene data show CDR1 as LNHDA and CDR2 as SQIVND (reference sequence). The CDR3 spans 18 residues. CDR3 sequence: CASRSGGLAGGLKGEQFF. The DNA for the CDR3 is TGTGCCAGTAGAAGCGGCGGACTAGCGGGAGGTTTGAAGGGAGAGCAGTTCTTC.

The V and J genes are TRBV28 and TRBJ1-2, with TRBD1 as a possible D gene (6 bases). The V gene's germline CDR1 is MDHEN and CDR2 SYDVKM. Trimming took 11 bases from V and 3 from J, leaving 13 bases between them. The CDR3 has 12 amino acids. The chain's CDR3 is CAVSRGDYGYTF. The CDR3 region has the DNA TGTGCCGTGAGCAGGGGCGACTATGGCTACACCTTC.

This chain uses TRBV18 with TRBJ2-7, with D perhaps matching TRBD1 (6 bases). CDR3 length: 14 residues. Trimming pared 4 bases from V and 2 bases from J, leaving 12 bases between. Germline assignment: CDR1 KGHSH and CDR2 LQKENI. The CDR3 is CASSLYRDAYEQYF. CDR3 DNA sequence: TGTGCCAGCTCACTCTACAGGGACGCCTACGAGCAGTACTTC.

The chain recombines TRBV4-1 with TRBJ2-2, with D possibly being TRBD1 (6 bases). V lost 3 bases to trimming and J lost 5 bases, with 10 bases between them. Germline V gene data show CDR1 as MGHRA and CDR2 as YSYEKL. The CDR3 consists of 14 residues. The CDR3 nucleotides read TGCGCCAGCAGCCACAATCAGGGGACCGGGGAGCTGTTTTTT. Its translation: CASSHNQGTGELFF.

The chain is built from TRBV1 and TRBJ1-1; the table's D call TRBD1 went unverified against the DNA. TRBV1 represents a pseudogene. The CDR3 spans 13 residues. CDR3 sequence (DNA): TGCACCAGCAGCCCAGGGGGGAGCGCTGAAGCTTTCTTT. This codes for CTSSPGGSAEAFF.

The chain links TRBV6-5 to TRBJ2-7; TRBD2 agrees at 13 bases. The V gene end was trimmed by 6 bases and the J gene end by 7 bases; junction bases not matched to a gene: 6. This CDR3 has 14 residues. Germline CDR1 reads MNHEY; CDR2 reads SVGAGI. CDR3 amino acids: CASRPTSGRREQYF. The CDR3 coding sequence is TGTGCCAGCAGACCGACTAGCGGGAGGAGAGAGCAGTACTTC.

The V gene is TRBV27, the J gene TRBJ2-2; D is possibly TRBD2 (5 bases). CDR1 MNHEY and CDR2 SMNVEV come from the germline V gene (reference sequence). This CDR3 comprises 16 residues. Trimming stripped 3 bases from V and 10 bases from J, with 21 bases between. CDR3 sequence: CASSFSQTTPEKELFF. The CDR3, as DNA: TGTGCCAGCAGTTTTTCTCAGACTACACCCGAAAAGGAGCTGTTTTTT.

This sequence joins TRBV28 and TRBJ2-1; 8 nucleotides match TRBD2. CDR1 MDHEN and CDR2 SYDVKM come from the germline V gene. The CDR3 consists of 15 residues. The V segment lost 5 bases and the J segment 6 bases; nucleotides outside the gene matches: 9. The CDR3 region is CASSPTGGRSNEQFF. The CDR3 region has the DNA TGTGCCAGCAGTCCGACGGGGGGGCGAAGCAATGAGCAGTTCTTC. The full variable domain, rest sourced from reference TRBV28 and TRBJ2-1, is DVKVTQSSRYLVKRTGEKVFLECVQDMDHENMFWYRQDPGLGLRLIYFSYDVKMKEKGDIPEGYSVSREKKERFSLILESASTNQTSMYLCASSPTGGRSNEQFFGPGTRLTVL.

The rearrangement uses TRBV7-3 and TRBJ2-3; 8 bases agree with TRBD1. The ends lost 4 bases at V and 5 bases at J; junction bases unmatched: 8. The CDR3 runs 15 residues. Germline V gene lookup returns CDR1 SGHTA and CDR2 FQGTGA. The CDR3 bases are TGTGCCAGCAGCTCGCAGACAGGGGCCGTAGATACGCAGTATTTT. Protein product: CASSSQTGAVDTQYF.

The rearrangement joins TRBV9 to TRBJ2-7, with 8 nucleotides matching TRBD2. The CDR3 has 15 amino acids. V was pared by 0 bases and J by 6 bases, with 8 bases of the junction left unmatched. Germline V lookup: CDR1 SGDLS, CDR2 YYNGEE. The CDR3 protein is CASSVGSSGSSEQYF. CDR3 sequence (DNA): TGTGCCAGCAGCGTAGGATCGAGCGGGAGTAGCGAGCAGTACTTC. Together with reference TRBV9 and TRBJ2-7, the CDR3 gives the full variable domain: DSGVTQTPKHLITATGQRVTLRCSPRSGDLSVYWYQQSLDQGLQFLIQYYNGEERAKGNILERFSAQQFPDLHSELNLSSLELGDSALYFCASSVGSSGSSEQYFGPGTRLTVT.

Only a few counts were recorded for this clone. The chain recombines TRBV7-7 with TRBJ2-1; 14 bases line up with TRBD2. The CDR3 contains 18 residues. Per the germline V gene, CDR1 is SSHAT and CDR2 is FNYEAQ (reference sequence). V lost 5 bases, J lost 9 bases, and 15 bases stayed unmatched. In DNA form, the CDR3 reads TGTGCCAGCAGCCCCGTGGGGACTAGCGGGGGAGGGCAGCGTGAGCAGTTCTTC. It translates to CASSPVGTSGGGQREQFF.

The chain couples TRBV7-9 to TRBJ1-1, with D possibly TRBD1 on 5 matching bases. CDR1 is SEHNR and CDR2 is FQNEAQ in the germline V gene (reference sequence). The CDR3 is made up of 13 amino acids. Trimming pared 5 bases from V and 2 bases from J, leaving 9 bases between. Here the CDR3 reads CASSPQGNTEAFF. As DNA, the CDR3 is TGTGCCAGCAGCCCCCAGGGAAACACTGAAGCTTTCTTT.

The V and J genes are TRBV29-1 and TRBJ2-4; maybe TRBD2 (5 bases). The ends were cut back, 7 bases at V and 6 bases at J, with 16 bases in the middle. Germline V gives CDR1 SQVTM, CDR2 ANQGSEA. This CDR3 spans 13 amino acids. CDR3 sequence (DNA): TGCAGCGCGGGATCGGGTGCGAGAAACATTCAGTACTTC. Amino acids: CSAGSGARNIQYF.

CDR3 nucleotide sequence: TGTGCCAGCAGCCTCGGAACGGGACAGGGATTGGCTGAAGCTTTCTTT. It yields the protein CASSLGTGQGLAEAFF. The J gene is TRBJ1-1, the V gene TRBV4-2; 9 bases match TRBD1. V lost 4 bases, J lost 6 bases, and 12 bases stayed unmatched. CDR3 length: 16 amino acids. Germline V gene sequence: CDR1 LGHNA, CDR2 YNFKEQ.

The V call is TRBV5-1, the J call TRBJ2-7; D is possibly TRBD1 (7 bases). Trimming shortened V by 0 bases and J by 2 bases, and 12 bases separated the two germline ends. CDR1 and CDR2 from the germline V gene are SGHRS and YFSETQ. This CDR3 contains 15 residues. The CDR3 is CASSLVAGGPYEQYF. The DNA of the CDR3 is TGCGCCAGCAGCTTGGTAGCAGGGGGGCCCTACGAGCAGTACTTC.

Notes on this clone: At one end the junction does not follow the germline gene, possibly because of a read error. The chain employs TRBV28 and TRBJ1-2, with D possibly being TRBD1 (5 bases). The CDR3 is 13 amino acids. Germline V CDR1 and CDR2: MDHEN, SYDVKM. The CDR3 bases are TGTGCCAGCAGTTTACCCAGGGCGTACGGCTACGCCTTC. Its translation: CASSLPRAYGYAF.

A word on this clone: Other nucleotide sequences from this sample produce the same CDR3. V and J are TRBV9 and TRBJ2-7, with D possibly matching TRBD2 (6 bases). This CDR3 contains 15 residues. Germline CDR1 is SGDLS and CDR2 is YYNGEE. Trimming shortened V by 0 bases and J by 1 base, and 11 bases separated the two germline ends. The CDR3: CASSVGAGRSYEQYF. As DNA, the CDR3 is TGTGCCAGCAGCGTAGGGGCAGGGAGGTCCTACGAGCAGTACTTC.

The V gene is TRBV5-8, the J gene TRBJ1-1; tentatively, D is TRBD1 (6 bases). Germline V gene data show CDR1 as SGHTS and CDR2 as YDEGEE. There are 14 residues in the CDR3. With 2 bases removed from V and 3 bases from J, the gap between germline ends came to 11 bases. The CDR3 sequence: CASSFNRAHTEAFF. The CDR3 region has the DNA TGTGCCAGCAGCTTTAACAGGGCCCACACTGAAGCTTTCTTT.

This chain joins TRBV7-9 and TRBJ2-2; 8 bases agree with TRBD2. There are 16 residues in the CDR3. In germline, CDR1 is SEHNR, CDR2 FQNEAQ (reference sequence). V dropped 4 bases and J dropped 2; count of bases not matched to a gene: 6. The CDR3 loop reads CASSWGLAGNTGELFF. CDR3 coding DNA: TGTGCCAGCAGCTGGGGGCTAGCGGGTAACACCGGGGAGCTGTTTTTT.

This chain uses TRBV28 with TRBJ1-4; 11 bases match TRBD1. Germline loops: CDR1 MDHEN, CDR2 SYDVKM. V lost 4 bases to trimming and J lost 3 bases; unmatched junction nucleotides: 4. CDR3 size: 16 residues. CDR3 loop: CASSWTGGTANEKLFF. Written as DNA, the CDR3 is TGTGCCAGCAGTTGGACAGGGGGCACGGCTAATGAAAAACTGTTTTTT.

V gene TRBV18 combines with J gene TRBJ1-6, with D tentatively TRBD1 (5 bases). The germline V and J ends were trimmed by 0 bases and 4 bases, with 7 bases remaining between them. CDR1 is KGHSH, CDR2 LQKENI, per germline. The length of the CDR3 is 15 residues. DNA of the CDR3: TGTGCCAGCTCACCACCCTCAGGGTATAATTCACCCCTCCACTTT. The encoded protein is CASSPPSGYNSPLHF.

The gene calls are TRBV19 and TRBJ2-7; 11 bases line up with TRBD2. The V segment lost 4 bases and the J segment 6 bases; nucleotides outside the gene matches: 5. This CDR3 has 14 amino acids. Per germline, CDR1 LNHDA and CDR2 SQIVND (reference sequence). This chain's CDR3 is CASSTFGTSGEQYF. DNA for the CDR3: TGTGCCAGTAGTACCTTTGGGACTAGCGGCGAGCAGTACTTC. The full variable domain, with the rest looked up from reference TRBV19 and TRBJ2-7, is DGGITQSPKYLFRKEGQNVTLSCEQNLNHDAMYWYRQDPGQGLRLIYYSQIVNDFQKGDIAEGYSVSREKKESFPLTVTSAQKNPTAFYLCASSTFGTSGEQYFGPGTRLTVT.

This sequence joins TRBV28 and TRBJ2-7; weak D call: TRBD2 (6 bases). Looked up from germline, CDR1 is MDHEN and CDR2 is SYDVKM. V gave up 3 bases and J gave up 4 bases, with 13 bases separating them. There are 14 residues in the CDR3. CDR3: CASSFSGGAYEQYF. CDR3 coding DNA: TGTGCCAGCAGTTTTTCCGGAGGGGCATACGAGCAGTACTTC.

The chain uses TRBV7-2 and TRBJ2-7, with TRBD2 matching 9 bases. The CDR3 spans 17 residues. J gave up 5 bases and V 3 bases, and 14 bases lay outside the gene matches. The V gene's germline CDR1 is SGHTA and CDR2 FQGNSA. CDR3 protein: CASSFLPPWREGNEQYF. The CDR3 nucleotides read TGTGCCAGCAGCTTTCTCCCCCCCTGGCGGGAGGGTAACGAGCAGTACTTC.

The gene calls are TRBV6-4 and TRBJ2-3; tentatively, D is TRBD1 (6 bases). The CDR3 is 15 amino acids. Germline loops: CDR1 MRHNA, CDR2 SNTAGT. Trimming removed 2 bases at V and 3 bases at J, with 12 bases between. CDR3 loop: CASSDRGHRTDTQYF. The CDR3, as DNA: TGTGCCAGCAGTGACAGGGGACACCGAACAGATACGCAGTATTTT.